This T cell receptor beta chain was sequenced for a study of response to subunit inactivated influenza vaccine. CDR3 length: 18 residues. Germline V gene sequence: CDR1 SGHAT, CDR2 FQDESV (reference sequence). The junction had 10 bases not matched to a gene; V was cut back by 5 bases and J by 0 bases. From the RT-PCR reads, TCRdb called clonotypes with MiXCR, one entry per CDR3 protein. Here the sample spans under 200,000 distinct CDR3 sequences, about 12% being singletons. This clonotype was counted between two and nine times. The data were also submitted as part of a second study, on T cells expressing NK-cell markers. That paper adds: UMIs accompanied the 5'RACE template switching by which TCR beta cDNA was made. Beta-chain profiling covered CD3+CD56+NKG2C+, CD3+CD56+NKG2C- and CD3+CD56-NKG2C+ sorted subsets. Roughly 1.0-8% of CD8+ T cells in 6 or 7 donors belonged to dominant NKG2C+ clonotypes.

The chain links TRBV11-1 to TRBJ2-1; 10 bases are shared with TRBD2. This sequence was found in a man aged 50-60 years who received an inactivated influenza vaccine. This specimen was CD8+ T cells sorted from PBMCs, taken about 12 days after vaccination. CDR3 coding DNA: TGTGCCAGCAGCGGAAAGGGAGCGGGAGGGAGCTCCTACAATGAGCAGTTCTTC. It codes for CASSGKGAGGSSYNEQFF.